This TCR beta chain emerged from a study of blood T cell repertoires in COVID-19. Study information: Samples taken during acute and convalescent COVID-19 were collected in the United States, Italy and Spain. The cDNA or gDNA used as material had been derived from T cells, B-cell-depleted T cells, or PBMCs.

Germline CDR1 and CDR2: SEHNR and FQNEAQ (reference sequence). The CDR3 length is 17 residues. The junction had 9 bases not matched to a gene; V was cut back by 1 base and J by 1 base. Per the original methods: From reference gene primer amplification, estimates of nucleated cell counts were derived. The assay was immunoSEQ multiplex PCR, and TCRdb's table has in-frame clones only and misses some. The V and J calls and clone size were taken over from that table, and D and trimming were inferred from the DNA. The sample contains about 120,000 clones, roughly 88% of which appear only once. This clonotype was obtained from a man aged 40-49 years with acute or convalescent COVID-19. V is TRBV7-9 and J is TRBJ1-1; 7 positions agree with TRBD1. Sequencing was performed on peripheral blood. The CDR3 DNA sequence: TGTGCCAGCAGCTTAGTGGTGGGTACAGGGGCGAACACTGAAGCTTTCTTT. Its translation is CASSLVVGTGANTEAFF. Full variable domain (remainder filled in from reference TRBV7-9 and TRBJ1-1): DTGVSQNPRHKITKRGQNVTFRCDPISEHNRLYWYRQTLGQGPEFLTYFQNEAQLEKSRLLSDRFSAERPKGSFSTLEIQRTEQGDSAMYLCASSLVVGTGANTEAFFGQGTRLTVV.